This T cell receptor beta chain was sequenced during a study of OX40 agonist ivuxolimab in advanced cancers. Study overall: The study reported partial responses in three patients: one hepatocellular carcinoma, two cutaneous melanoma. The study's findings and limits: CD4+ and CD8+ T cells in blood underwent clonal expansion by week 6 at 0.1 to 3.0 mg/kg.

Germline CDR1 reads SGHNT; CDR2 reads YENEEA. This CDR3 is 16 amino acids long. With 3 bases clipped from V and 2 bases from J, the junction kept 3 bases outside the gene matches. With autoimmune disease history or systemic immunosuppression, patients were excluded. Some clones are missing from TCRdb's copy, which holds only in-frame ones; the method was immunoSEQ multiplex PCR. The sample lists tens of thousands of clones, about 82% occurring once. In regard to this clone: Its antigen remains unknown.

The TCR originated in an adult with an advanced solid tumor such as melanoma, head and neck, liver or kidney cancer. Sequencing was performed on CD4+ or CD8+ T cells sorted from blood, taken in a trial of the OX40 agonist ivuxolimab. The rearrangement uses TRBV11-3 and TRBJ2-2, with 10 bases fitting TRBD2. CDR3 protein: CASSFGTSVNTGELFF. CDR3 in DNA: TGTGCCAGCAGCTTCGGGACTAGCGTTAACACCGGGGAGCTGTTTTTT.